This T cell receptor beta chain is from a study of neurological immune-mediated disorders. Healthy control samples came from blood bank volunteers in Maryland, USA. General study points: Subjects shared no identical expanded-clone CDR3 amino acid sequences, suggesting private TCR-beta repertoires in all groups.

Synthesis of cDNA was performed by 5'RACE using 10-nucleotide random UMIs. Sequencing of 15-18 subjects in each run yielded over 180 million TCR-beta sequences. TCRdb reprocessed the 5' RACE reads via MiXCR and lists one record per CDR3 protein. This table has over 65,000 distinct CDR3 sequences, about 9% appearing once. V lost 6 bases, J lost 2 bases, and 14 bases lay in between. The germline V gene has CDR1 MDHEN and CDR2 SYDVKM. This CDR3 contains 15 residues. This clonotype was counted many times. Its target is unknown. The sequence was obtained from a man over 45 in good health. The specimen sequenced was PBMCs. The chain employs TRBV28 and TRBJ1-5; a possible D gene is TRBD1 (5 bases). CDR3 residues: CASSRAGGGNQPQHF. The DNA of the CDR3 is TGTGCCAGCAGCCGGGCGGGGGGGGGCAATCAGCCCCAGCATTTT.